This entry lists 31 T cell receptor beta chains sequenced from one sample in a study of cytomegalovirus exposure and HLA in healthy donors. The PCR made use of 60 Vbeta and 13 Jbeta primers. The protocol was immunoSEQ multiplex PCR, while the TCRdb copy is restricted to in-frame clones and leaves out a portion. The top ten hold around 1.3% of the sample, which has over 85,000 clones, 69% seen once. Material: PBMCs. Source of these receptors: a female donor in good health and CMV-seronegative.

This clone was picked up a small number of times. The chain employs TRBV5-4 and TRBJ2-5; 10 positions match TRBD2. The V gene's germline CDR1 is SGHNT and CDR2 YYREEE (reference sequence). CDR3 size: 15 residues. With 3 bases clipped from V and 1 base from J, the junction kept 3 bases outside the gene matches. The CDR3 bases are TGTGCCAGCAGCTCGTGGACTAGCGGCCAAGAGACCCAGTACTTC. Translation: CASSSWTSGQETQYF.

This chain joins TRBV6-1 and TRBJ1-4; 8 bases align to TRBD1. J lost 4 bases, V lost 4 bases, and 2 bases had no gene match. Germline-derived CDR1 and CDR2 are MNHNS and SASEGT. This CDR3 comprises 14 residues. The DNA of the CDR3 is TGTGCCAGCAGTGGGGGGACAGGTAATGAAAAACTGTTTTTT. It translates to CASSGGTGNEKLFF.

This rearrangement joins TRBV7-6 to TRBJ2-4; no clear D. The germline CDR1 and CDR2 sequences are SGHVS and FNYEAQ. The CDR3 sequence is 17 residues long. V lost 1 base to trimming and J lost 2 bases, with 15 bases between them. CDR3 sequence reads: CASSLGGARGTKNIQYF. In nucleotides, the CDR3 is TGTGCCAGCAGCTTAGGTGGCGCGCGCGGAACCAAAAACATTCAGTACTTC.

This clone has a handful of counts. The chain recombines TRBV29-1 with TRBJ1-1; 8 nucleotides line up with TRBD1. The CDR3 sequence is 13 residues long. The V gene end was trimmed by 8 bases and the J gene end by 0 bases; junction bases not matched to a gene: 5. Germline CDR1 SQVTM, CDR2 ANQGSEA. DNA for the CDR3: TGCAGCTCTGGGACAGGTTTGAACACTGAAGCTTTCTTT. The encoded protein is CSSGTGLNTEAFF.

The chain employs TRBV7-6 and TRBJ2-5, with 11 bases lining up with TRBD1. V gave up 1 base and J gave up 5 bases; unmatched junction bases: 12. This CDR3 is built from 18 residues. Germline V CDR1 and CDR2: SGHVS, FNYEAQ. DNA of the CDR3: TGTGCCAGCAGCTTAGACGCCCCGGGACAGGGGGATTTGGAGACCCAGTACTTC. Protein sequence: CASSLDAPGQGDLETQYF.

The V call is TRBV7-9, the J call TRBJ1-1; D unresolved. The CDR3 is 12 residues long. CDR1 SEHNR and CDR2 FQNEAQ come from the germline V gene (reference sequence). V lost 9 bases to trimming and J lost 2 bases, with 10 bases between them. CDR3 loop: CASGRENTEAFF. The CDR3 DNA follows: TGTGCCAGTGGGAGGGAAAACACTGAAGCTTTCTTT.

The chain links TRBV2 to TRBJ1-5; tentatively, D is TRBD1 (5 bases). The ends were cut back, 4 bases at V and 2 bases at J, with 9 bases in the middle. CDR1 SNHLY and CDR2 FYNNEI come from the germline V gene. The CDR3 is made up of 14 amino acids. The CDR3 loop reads CASSGTGRNQPQHF. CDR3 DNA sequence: TGTGCCAGCAGTGGAACAGGACGCAATCAGCCCCAGCATTTT. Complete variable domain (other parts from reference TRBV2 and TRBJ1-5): EPEVTQTPSHQVTQMGQEVILRCVPISNHLYFYWYRQILGQKVEFLVSFYNNEISEKSEIFDDQFSVERPDGSNFTLKIRSTKLEDSAMYFCASSGTGRNQPQHFGDGTRLSIL.

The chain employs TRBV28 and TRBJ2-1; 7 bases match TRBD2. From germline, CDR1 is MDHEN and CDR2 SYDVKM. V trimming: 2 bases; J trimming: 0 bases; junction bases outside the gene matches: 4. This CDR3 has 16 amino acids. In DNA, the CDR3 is TGTGCCAGCAGTTTAACGGGAGGCAGCTCCTACAATGAGCAGTTCTTC. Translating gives CASSLTGGSSYNEQFF. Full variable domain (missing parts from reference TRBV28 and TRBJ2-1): DVKVTQSSRYLVKRTGEKVFLECVQDMDHENMFWYRQDPGLGLRLIYFSYDVKMKEKGDIPEGYSVSREKKERFSLILESASTNQTSMYLCASSLTGGSSYNEQFFGPGTRLTVL.

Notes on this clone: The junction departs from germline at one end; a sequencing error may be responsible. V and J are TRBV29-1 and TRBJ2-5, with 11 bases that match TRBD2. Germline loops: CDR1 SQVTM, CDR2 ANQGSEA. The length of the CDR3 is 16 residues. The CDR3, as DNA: TGCAGCGTTTCCGGGACTAGCGGAGCGTACCAAGAGGCCCAGTACTTC. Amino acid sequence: CSVSGTSGAYQEAQYF.

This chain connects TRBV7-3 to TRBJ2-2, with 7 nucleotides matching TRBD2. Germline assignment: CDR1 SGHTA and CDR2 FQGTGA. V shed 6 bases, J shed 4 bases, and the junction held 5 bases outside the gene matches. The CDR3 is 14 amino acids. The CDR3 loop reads CASSSGTITGELFF. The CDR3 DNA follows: TGTGCCAGCAGTTCCGGGACTATCACCGGGGAGCTGTTTTTT.

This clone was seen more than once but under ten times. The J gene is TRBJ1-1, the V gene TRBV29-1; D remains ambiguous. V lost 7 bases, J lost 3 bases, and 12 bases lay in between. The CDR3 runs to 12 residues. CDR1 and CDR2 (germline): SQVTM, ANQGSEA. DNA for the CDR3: TGCAGCGCCGTGGGAGCCGACACTGAAGCTTTCTTT. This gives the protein CSAVGADTEAFF.

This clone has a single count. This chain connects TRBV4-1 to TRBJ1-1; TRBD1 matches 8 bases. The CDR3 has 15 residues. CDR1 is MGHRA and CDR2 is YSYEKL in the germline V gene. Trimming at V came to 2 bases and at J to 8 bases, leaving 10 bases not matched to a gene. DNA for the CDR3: TGCGCCAGCAGCCAAACGGGACAGGATTTCGAAGAAGCTTTCTTT. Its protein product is CASSQTGQDFEEAFF.

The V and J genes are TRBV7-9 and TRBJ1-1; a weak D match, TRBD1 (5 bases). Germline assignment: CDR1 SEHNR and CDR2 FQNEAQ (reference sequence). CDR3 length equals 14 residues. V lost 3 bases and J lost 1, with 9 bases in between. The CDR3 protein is CASSFTGTNTEAFF. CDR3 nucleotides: TGTGCCAGCAGCTTTACAGGCACGAACACTGAAGCTTTCTTT. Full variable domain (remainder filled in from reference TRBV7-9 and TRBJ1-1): DTGVSQNPRHKITKRGQNVTFRCDPISEHNRLYWYRQTLGQGPEFLTYFQNEAQLEKSRLLSDRFSAERPKGSFSTLEIQRTEQGDSAMYLCASSFTGTNTEAFFGQGTRLTVV.

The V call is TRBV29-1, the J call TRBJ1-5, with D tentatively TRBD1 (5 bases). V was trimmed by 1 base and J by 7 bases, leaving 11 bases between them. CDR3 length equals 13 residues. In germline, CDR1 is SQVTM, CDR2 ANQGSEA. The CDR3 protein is CSVEVGGGQPQHF. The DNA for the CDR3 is TGCAGCGTTGAAGTGGGGGGGGGACAGCCCCAGCATTTT. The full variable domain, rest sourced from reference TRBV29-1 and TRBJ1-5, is SAVISQKPSRDICQRGTSLTIQCQVDSQVTMMFWYRQQPGQSLTLIATANQGSEATYESGFVIDKFPISRPNLTFSTLTVSNMSPEDSSIYLCSVEVGGGQPQHFGDGTRLSIL.

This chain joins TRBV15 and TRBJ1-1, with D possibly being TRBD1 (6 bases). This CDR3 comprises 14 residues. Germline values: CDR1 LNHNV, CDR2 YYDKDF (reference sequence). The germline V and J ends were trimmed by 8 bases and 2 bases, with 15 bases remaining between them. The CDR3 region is CATLPARGNTEAFF. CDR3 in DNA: TGTGCCACCTTGCCGGCCAGGGGAAACACTGAAGCTTTCTTT. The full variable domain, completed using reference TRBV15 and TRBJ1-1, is DAMVIQNPRYQVTQFGKPVTLSCSQTLNHNVMYWYQQKSSQAPKLLFHYYDKDFNNEADTPDNFQSRRPNTSFCFLDIRSPGLGDTAMYLCATLPARGNTEAFFGQGTRLTVV.

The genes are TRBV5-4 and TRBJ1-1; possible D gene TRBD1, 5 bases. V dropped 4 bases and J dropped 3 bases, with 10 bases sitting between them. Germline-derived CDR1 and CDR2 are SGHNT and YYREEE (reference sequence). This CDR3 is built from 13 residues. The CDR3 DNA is TGTGCCAGCAGCGCAGGGATGGACACTGAAGCTTTCTTT. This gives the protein CASSAGMDTEAFF.

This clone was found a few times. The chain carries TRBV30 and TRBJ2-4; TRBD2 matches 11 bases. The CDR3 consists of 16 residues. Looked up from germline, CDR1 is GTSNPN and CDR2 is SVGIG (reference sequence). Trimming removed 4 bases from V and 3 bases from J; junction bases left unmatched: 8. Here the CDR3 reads CAWTSTLAGVKNIQYF. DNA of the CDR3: TGTGCCTGGACGAGCACACTAGCGGGAGTCAAAAACATTCAGTACTTC.

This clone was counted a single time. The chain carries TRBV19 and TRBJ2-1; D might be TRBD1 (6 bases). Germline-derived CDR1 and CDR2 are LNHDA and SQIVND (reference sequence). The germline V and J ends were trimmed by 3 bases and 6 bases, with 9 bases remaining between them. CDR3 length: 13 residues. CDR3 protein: CASSIRQVNEQFF. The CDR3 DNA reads TGTGCCAGTAGTATTCGACAGGTCAATGAGCAGTTCTTC.

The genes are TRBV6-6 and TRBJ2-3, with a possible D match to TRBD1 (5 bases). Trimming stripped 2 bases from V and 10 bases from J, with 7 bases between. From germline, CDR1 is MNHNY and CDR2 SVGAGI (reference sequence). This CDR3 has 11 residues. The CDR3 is CASSYTGPQYF. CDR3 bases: TGTGCCAGCAGTTACACAGGACCGCAGTATTTT.

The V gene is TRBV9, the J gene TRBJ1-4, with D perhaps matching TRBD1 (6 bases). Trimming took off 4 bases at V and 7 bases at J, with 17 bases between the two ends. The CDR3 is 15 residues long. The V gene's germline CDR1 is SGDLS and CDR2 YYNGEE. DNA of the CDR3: TGTGCCAGCAGCACCCTTGGGGGCTGGGGTGAAAAACTGTTTTTT. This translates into CASSTLGGWGEKLFF.

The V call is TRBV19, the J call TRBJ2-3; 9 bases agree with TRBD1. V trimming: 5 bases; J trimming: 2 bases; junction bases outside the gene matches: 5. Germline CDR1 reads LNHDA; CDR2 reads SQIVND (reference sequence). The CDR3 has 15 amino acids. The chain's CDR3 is CASSPGDRATDTQYF. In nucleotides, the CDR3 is TGTGCCAGTAGTCCCGGGGACAGGGCCACAGATACGCAGTATTTT.

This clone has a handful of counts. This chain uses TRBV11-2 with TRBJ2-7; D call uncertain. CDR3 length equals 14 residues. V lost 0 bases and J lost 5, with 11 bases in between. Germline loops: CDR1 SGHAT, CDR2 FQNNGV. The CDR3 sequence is CASSLDQVSHEQYF. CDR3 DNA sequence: TGTGCCAGCAGCTTAGATCAAGTTAGTCACGAGCAGTACTTC.

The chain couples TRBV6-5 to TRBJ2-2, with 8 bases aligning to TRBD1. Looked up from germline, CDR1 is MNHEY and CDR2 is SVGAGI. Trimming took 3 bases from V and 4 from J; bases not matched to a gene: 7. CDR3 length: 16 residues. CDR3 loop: CASSYAGGSSTGELFF. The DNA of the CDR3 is TGTGCCAGCAGTTATGCAGGGGGCTCCTCCACCGGGGAGCTGTTTTTT.

In DNA, the CDR3 is TGTGCCAGCAGCTTCCCGGCGGCAGGGGGCGGGGAGCAGTACTTC. Translated, it gives CASSFPAAGGGEQYF. The chain is built from TRBV7-2 and TRBJ2-7; 8 bases line up with TRBD1. The CDR3 extends over 15 amino acids. V was clipped by 3 bases and J by 7 bases; unmatched bases: 11. CDR1 is SGHTA and CDR2 is FQGNSA in the germline V gene.

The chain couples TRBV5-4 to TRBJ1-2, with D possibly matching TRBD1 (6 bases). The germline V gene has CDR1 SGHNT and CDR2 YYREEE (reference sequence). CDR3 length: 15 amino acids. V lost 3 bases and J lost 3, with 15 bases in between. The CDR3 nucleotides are TGTGCCAGCAGCTCTACAGGGTCGTACGACTATGGCTACACCTTC. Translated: CASSSTGSYDYGYTF.

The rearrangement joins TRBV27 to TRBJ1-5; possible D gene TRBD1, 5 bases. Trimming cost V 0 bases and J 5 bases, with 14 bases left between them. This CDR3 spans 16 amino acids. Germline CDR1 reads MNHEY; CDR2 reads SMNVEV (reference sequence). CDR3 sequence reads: CASSLSNSRADQPQHF. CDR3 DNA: TGTGCCAGCAGTTTATCGAACAGCAGGGCCGATCAGCCCCAGCATTTT.

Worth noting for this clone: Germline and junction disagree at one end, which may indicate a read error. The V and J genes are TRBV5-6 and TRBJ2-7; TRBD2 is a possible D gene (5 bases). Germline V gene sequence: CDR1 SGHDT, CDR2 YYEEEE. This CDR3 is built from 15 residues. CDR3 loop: CASSLGISGSYGQYF. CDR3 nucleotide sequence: TGTGCCAGCAGCTTGGGGATCAGCGGATCCTACGGGCAGTACTTC.

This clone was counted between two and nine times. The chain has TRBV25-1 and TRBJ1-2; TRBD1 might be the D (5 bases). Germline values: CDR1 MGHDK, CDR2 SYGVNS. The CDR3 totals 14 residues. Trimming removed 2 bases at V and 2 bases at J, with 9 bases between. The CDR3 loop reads CASSEGQGNYGYTF. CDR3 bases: TGTGCCAGCAGTGAAGGGCAGGGCAACTATGGCTACACCTTC.

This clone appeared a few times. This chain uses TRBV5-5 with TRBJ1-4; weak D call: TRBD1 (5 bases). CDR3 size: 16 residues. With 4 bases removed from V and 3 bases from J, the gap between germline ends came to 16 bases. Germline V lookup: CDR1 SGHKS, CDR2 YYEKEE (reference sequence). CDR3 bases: TGTGCCAGCAGCCCCCGCCCGGGGGTACCTAATGAAAAACTGTTTTTT. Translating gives CASSPRPGVPNEKLFF. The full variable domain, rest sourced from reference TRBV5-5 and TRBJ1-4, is DAGVTQSPTHLIKTRGQQVTLRCSPISGHKSVSWYQQVLGQGPQFIFQYYEKEERGRGNFPDRFSARQFPNYSSELNVNALLLGDSALYLCASSPRPGVPNEKLFFGSGTQLSVL.

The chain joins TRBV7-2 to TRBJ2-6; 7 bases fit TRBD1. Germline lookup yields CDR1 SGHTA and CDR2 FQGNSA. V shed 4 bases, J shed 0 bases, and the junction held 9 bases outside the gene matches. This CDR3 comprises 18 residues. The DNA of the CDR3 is TGTGCCAGCAGCTCCCGGACAGGAATGTACTCTGGGGCCAACGTCCTGACTTTC. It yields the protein CASSSRTGMYSGANVLTF.

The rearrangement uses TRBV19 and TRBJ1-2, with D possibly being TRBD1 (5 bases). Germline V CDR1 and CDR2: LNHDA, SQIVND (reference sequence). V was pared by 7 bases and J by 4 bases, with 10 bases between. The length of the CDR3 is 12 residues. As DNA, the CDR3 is TGTGCCAGTAATGACAGATTCTATGGCTACACCTTC. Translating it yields CASNDRFYGYTF.